This TCR beta chain was sequenced in a study of control samples from healthy donors and cancer patients. The V end lost 5 bases, the J end lost 4 bases, and 9 bases lay between the germline ends. CDR3 size: 12 residues. Per the germline V gene, CDR1 is MGHDK and CDR2 is SYGVNS. Some clones are missing from TCRdb's copy, which holds only in-frame ones; the method was immunoSEQ multiplex PCR. The sample lists more than 65,000 clones, over 80% occurring once. J is TRBJ2-7 and V is TRBV25-1, with D unclear. The receptor's source is a man aged 55 to 70 in good health. Sequencing was carried out using blood. In DNA form, the CDR3 reads TGTGCCAGCAGTCCCCACCTTTACGAGCAGTACTTC. Translated, it gives CASSPHLYEQYF.